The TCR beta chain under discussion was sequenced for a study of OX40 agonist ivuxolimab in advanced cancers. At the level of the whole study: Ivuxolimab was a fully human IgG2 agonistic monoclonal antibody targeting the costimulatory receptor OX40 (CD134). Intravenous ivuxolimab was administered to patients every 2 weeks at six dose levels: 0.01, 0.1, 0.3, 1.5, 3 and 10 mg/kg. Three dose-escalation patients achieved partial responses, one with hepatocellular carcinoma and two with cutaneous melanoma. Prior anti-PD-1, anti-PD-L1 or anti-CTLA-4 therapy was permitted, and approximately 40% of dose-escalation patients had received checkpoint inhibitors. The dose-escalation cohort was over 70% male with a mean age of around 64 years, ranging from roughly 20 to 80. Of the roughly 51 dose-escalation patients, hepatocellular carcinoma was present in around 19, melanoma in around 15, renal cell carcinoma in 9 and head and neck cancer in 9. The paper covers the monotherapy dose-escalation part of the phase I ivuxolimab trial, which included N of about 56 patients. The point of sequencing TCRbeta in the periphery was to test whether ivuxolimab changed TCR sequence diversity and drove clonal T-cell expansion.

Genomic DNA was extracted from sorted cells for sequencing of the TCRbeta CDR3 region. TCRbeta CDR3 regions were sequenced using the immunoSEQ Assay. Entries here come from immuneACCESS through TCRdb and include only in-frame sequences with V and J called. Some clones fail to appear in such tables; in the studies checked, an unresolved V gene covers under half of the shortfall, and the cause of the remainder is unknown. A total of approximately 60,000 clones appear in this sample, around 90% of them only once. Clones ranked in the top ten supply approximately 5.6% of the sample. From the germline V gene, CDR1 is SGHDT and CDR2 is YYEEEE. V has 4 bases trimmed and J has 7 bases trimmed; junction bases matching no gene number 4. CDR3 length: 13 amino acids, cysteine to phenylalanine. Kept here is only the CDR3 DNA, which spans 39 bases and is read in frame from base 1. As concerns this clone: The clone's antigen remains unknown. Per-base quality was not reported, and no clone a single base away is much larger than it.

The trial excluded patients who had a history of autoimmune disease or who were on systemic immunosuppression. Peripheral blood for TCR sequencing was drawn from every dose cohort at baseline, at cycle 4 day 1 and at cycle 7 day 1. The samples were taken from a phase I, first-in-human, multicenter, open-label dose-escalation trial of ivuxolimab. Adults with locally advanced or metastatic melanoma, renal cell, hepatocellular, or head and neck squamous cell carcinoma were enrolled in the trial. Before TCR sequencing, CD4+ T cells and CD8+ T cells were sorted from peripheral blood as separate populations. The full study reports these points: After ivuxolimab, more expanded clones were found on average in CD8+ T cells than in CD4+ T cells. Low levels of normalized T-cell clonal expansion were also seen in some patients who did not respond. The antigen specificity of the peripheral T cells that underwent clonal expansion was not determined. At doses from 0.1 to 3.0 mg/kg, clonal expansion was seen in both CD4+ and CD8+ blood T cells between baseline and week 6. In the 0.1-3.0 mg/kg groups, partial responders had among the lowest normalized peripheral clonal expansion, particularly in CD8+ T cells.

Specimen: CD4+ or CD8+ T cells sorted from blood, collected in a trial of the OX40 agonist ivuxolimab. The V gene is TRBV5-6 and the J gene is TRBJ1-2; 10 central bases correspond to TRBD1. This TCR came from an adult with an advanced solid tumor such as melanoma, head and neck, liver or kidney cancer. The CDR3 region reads CASSRDRGSGYTF. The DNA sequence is TGTGCCAGCAGCAGGGACAGGGGAAGTGGCTACACCTTC. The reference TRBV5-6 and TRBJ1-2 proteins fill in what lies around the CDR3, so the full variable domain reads DAGVTQSPTHLIKTRGQQVTLRCSPKSGHDTVSWYQQALGQGPQFIFQYYEEEERQRGNFPDRFSGHQFPNYSSELNVNALLLGDSALYLCASSRDRGSGYTFGSGTRLTVV.